This T cell receptor beta chain derives from a study of cytomegalovirus exposure and HLA in healthy donors. Whole-study context: Unique TCRs numbering around 85 million, obtained from HLA-typed donors, made up an early data release. Whole-study results and caveats: Reportedly, cytomegalovirus status was diagnosed with high sensitivity and specificity. The authors later linked a missense DCLRE1C variant to TCR beta V- and J-gene trimming. Presence/absence analyses assumed roughly uniform sequencing depth across donors, which may not hold.

Researchers ran the PCR with 60 Vbeta and 13 Jbeta primers. The repertoire was sequenced with immunoSEQ multiplex PCR; TCRdb's copy has only in-frame clones and lacks some. The repertoire has 150,000 to 200,000 clones, about 86% of them found once; the top ten carry about 1.7%. This clone was seen a few times. Its specificity is not known. The sequencing input was PBMCs. The clonotype comes from a man aged 35-49 years in good health and CMV-seropositive.

The CDR3 sequence: CASRDTTGQPQHF. CDR3 bases: TGTGCCAGCAGGGACACGACAGGACAACCCCAGCATTTT. The rearrangement uses TRBV2 and TRBJ1-5; a possible D gene is TRBD1 (6 bases). The CDR3 runs 13 residues. V was cut by 6 bases and J by 10 bases, with 16 bases left in between. From germline, CDR1 is SNHLY and CDR2 FYNNEI.